This T cell receptor beta chain was recovered during a study of blood T cell repertoires in COVID-19. The wider study: Some COVID-19 samples were acute and others convalescent; all came from the United States, Italy and Spain.

Authors' data handling: Quantification of nucleated cells was approximated via reference gene primer amplification. Generated by immunoSEQ multiplex PCR, the TCRdb table keeps only in-frame clones and is missing some. The V and J calls and clone size are taken from that table; D and trimming were inferred from the DNA. The table shows some 150,000 clones, with 87% occurring only once. The germline CDR1 and CDR2 sequences are SGHAT and FQNNGV. This CDR3 is 15 amino acids long. The junction had 4 bases not matched to a gene; V was cut back by 6 bases and J by 4 bases. The study recruited people aged roughly 18 to 100 years across about two dozen US areas. Membership in each cohort depended on participant-reported clinical history.

The sequence was obtained from a human donor with acute COVID-19. The donor label of this sample is uncertain. V gene TRBV11-2 combines with J gene TRBJ1-6; 9 bases match TRBD1. Sequencing was carried out using PBMCs or T cells enriched from blood (not recorded which). For the CDR3, the DNA is TGTGCCAGCAGACCAGACAGGGGGTATAATTCACCCCTCCACTTT. It specifies CASRPDRGYNSPLHF.